Listed here are 28 T cell receptor beta chains from one sample, sequenced in a study of blood T cell repertoires in COVID-19. Here immunoSEQ multiplex PCR was the method, and the copy in TCRdb shows in-frame clones only, minus some. The data show fewer than 130,000 clones, approximately 67% seen once. Sequencing was done on a sample of peripheral blood. The source is a woman aged 60 to 75 with acute or convalescent COVID-19.

The chain combines TRBV19 with TRBJ1-1, with D possibly matching TRBD1 (6 bases). Trimming took 5 bases from V and 4 from J, leaving 14 bases between them. The CDR3 has 14 amino acids. The germline CDR1 and CDR2 sequences are LNHDA and SQIVND (reference sequence). The CDR3: CASSRTGSRTEAFF. Here the CDR3 DNA reads TGTGCCAGTAGTCGTACAGGGTCTCGCACTGAAGCTTTCTTT.

V is TRBV7-9 and J is TRBJ1-2; 8 bases map to TRBD1. Trimming took 0 bases from V and 4 from J; bases not matched to a gene: 1. The CDR3 sequence is 14 residues long. Germline assignment: CDR1 SEHNR and CDR2 FQNEAQ (reference sequence). The DNA of the CDR3 is TGTGCCAGCAGCTTAGCGGACAGGGTCTATGGCTACACCTTC. Encoded protein: CASSLADRVYGYTF.

As regards this clone: Distinct nucleotide sequences in the sample also encode this CDR3. The rearrangement links TRBV28 to TRBJ1-1; D not certain. This CDR3 region has 12 residues. Germline values: CDR1 MDHEN, CDR2 SYDVKM. V dropped 2 bases and J dropped 4 bases, with 5 bases sitting between them. The CDR3 DNA is TGTGCCAGCAGTTTACGGGTCACTGAAGCTTTCTTT. This encodes CASSLRVTEAFF.

The chain combines TRBV6-5 with TRBJ1-5, with a tentative D call TRBD1 (6 bases). The V gene lost 5 bases and the J gene lost 3 bases, with 8 bases spanning the gap. CDR3 length: 13 amino acids. The germline CDR1 and CDR2 sequences are MNHEY and SVGAGI. This chain's CDR3 is CASSRQDNQPQHF. CDR3 nucleotides: TGTGCCAGCAGTAGACAGGACAATCAGCCCCAGCATTTT.

J is TRBJ2-1 and V is TRBV28, with D perhaps TRBD1 (5 bases). The V gene lost 6 bases and the J gene lost 3 bases, with 18 bases spanning the gap. The length of the CDR3 is 16 residues. Germline V gives CDR1 MDHEN, CDR2 SYDVKM. The DNA of the CDR3 is TGTGCCAGCAGACTCGATGACAGCAGCCTCTACAATGAGCAGTTCTTC. Amino acid sequence: CASRLDDSSLYNEQFF.

Comments on this clone: At the DNA level, this CDR3 is encoded by other sequences in the same sample as well. J is TRBJ2-2 and V is TRBV5-1, with D tentatively TRBD1 (6 bases). The CDR3 totals 15 residues. Germline lookup yields CDR1 SGHRS and CDR2 YFSETQ. Trimming removed 1 base at V and 1 base at J, with 8 bases between. Here the CDR3 reads CASSLTGQNTGELFF. As DNA, the CDR3 is TGCGCCAGCAGCTTGACAGGGCAGAACACCGGGGAGCTGTTTTTT.

This chain uses TRBV4-3 with TRBJ2-2; D call uncertain. V lost 0 bases and J lost 7, with 3 bases in between. Germline values: CDR1 LGHNA, CDR2 YSLEER. This CDR3 contains 12 residues. The CDR3 DNA reads TGCGCCAGCAGCCAAGACGGCGGGGAGCTGTTTTTT. Its translation is CASSQDGGELFF.

This clone was counted once. The chain joins TRBV30 to TRBJ1-2, with D hard to call. CDR1 is GTSNPN, CDR2 SVGIG, per germline (reference sequence). V was trimmed by 0 bases and J by 1 base, leaving 15 bases between them. The CDR3 loop spans 16 amino acids. The CDR3 region has the DNA TGTGCCTGGAGTGTACTAAGTTACCAACGTAACTATGGCTACACCTTC. Translated: CAWSVLSYQRNYGYTF.

The chain combines TRBV7-9 with TRBJ2-2, with 8 nucleotides matching TRBD2. With 8 bases clipped from V and 0 bases from J, the junction kept 2 bases outside the gene matches. The CDR3 is 14 amino acids. Germline CDR1 is SEHNR and CDR2 is FQNEAQ (reference sequence). The CDR3 protein is CASREGANTGELFF. In DNA, the CDR3 is TGTGCCAGCCGGGAGGGTGCGAACACCGGGGAGCTGTTTTTT.

This clone appeared a few times. This chain connects TRBV6-5 to TRBJ1-3; 7 bases line up with TRBD1. Trimming took 7 bases from V and 0 from J; bases not matched to a gene: 6. The CDR3 totals 15 residues. Germline V lookup: CDR1 MNHEY, CDR2 SVGAGI. This chain's CDR3 is CASNQAGGSGNTIYF. In DNA, the CDR3 is TGTGCCAGCAATCAGGCAGGGGGCTCTGGAAACACCATATATTTT.

The CDR3 nucleotides are TGTGCCAGCAGTCCCAGACGGGTGAACACTGAAGCTTTCTTT. It translates to CASSPRRVNTEAFF. This rearrangement joins TRBV2 to TRBJ1-1; D unclear. The CDR3 runs 14 residues. Trimming pared 5 bases from V and 0 bases from J, leaving 10 bases between. Germline-derived CDR1 and CDR2 are SNHLY and FYNNEI.

This clone showed up just a few times. J is TRBJ2-1 and V is TRBV9, with 8 positions matching TRBD2. The CDR3 covers 16 residues. Germline assignment: CDR1 SGDLS and CDR2 YYNGEE. With 1 base clipped from V and 5 bases from J, the junction kept 8 bases outside the gene matches. The CDR3 coding sequence is TGTGCCAGCAGCGTACAGAGCGGGGGAACCCACAATGAGCAGTTCTTC. Translated: CASSVQSGGTHNEQFF.

The V and J genes are TRBV19 and TRBJ1-1, with TRBD1 matching over 9 bases. CDR1 is LNHDA, CDR2 SQIVND, per germline (reference sequence). V gave up 2 bases and J gave up 6 bases; unmatched junction bases: 4. The CDR3 length is 14 residues. The CDR3 here is CASSISGQGSEAFF. The CDR3 region has the DNA TGTGCCAGTAGTATATCGGGACAGGGATCTGAAGCTTTCTTT.

This chain uses TRBV19 with TRBJ1-4; weak D call: TRBD1 (5 bases). Deletions cut 8 bases from V and 4 bases from J, with 11 bases between. Germline-derived CDR1 and CDR2 are LNHDA and SQIVND (reference sequence). CDR3 length: 13 residues. CDR3 DNA: TGTGCCAGTGCGGACACCTATAATGAAAAACTGTTTTTT. Its translation is CASADTYNEKLFF.

The table lists this clone with a few counts. The chain joins TRBV7-6 to TRBJ2-7; 9 nucleotides line up with TRBD1. Germline CDR1 is SGHVS and CDR2 is FNYEAQ. With V trimmed by 6 bases and J by 2 bases, 5 bases remained unmatched. The length of the CDR3 is 14 residues. The CDR3 sequence is CASSRQGGAYEQYF. CDR3 nucleotide sequence: TGTGCCAGCAGTCGACAGGGGGGTGCCTACGAGCAGTACTTC.

The chain employs TRBV28 and TRBJ1-1; 8 bases fit TRBD1. In germline, CDR1 is MDHEN, CDR2 SYDVKM. CDR3 length equals 17 residues. V dropped 6 bases and J dropped 1; count of bases not matched to a gene: 13. CDR3 bases: TGTGCCAGCAGGCGGGACAGGTCGCTATGGGGGAACACTGAAGCTTTCTTT. Encoded protein: CASRRDRSLWGNTEAFF.

CDR3: CASSVGQGYGYTF. CDR3 DNA sequence: TGCGCCAGCAGCGTGGGACAGGGTTATGGCTACACCTTC. The chain carries TRBV5-1 and TRBJ1-2, with 9 bases that match TRBD1. Losses at the gene ends were 4 bases for V and 5 bases for J; bases not matched to a gene: 3. From germline, CDR1 is SGHRS and CDR2 YFSETQ. The CDR3 length is 13 residues.

The J gene is TRBJ1-5, the V gene TRBV6-5; 8 bases are a match to TRBD1. CDR1 is MNHEY and CDR2 is SVGAGI in the germline V gene. The J segment lost 9 bases and the V segment lost 8 bases, leaving 12 bases of the junction unmatched. The CDR3 consists of 14 residues. In DNA form, the CDR3 reads TGTGCCAGCCGACTGGGACAGGACCTATTGCCCCAGCATTTT. This translates into CASRLGQDLLPQHF.

The chain couples TRBV12-5 to TRBJ2-3; TRBD2 might be the D (7 bases). The CDR3 has 16 residues. Per the germline V gene, CDR1 is LGHNT and CDR2 is FRNRAP. Trimming pared 10 bases from V and 5 bases from J, leaving 25 bases between. CDR3 sequence: CANGGGASGVGDTQYF. In DNA form, the CDR3 reads TGTGCTAATGGAGGGGGAGCGAGCGGGGTTGGAGATACGCAGTATTTT.

The CDR3 protein is CASEGNGYTF. CDR3 DNA: TGTGCCAGCGAGGGTAATGGCTACACCTTC. The chain joins TRBV6-5 to TRBJ1-2; D is uncertain. The germline V and J ends were trimmed by 8 bases and 6 bases, with 7 bases remaining between them. The CDR3 spans 10 residues. CDR1 and CDR2 (germline): MNHEY, SVGAGI.

In this sample, this clone turned up a few times. Here the CDR3 reads CASSRTSGGYEQYF. CDR3 coding DNA: TGTGCCAGCAGTCGGACTAGCGGGGGATACGAGCAGTACTTC. The V gene is TRBV11-1, the J gene TRBJ2-7; 13 bases agree with TRBD2. V dropped 6 bases and J dropped 4; count of bases not matched to a gene: 3. This CDR3 has 14 amino acids. Looked up from germline, CDR1 is SGHAT and CDR2 is FQDESV (reference sequence).

The V gene is TRBV6-6, the J gene TRBJ1-3, with TRBD1 as a possible D gene (5 bases). This CDR3 has 14 amino acids. Looked up from germline, CDR1 is MNHNY and CDR2 is SVGAGI (reference sequence). Trimming pared 6 bases from V and 0 bases from J, leaving 9 bases between. Written as DNA, the CDR3 is TGTGCCAGCAGGCAGGACAACTCTGGAAACACCATATATTTT. Protein: CASRQDNSGNTIYF.

The chain couples TRBV7-9 to TRBJ1-1; D ambiguous. V gave up 7 bases and J gave up 4 bases, with 19 bases separating them. The CDR3 is 15 amino acids. Germline CDR1 and CDR2: SEHNR and FQNEAQ (reference sequence). The CDR3 is CASTGRAGRATEAFF. The CDR3 DNA is TGTGCCAGCACTGGGCGCGCGGGTAGAGCCACTGAAGCTTTCTTT. Full variable domain (remainder filled in from reference TRBV7-9 and TRBJ1-1): DTGVSQNPRHKITKRGQNVTFRCDPISEHNRLYWYRQTLGQGPEFLTYFQNEAQLEKSRLLSDRFSAERPKGSFSTLEIQRTEQGDSAMYLCASTGRAGRATEAFFGQGTRLTVV.

The V and J genes are TRBV15 and TRBJ1-1; 8 bases agree with TRBD1. V shed 3 bases, J shed 1 base, and the junction held 7 bases outside the gene matches. The CDR3 loop spans 16 amino acids. CDR1 LNHNV and CDR2 YYDKDF come from the germline V gene (reference sequence). The DNA for the CDR3 is TGTGCCACCAGCAGCAGTTGGGACAGGAGGAACACTGAAGCTTTCTTT. Translating it yields CATSSSWDRRNTEAFF. The full variable domain, with the rest looked up from reference TRBV15 and TRBJ1-1, is DAMVIQNPRYQVTQFGKPVTLSCSQTLNHNVMYWYQQKSSQAPKLLFHYYDKDFNNEADTPDNFQSRRPNTSFCFLDIRSPGLGDTAMYLCATSSSWDRRNTEAFFGQGTRLTVV.

This chain uses TRBV18 with TRBJ2-7, with 7 bases that match TRBD2. The V and J ends lost 2 bases and 0 bases, in that order; junction bases with no gene match: 4. The CDR3 covers 15 residues. Germline lookup yields CDR1 KGHSH and CDR2 LQKENI. Written as DNA, the CDR3 is TGTGCCAGCTCACCAGGGAGCGGGGCCTCCTACGAGCAGTACTTC. This encodes CASSPGSGASYEQYF.

V usage is TRBV28 and J usage is TRBJ1-3; a weak D match, TRBD1 (5 bases). The germline V gene encodes CDR1 MDHEN and CDR2 SYDVKM. Trimming left V 2 bases short and J 0 bases short, with 11 bases between. CDR3 length equals 16 residues. The CDR3 DNA follows: TGTGCCAGCAGTTTAGGGGCCGTAAGCTCTGGAAACACCATATATTTT. This encodes CASSLGAVSSGNTIYF.

V is TRBV5-1 and J is TRBJ2-3; possible D gene TRBD1, 5 bases. The germline gives CDR1 SGHRS, CDR2 YFSETQ. V was trimmed by 2 bases and J by 6 bases, leaving 13 bases between them. This CDR3 has 14 residues. The CDR3 bases are TGCGCCAGCAGCTTCCAGGGTTTTGTGGATACGCAGTATTTT. Its translation: CASSFQGFVDTQYF.

CDR3 in amino acids: CASSLGWQGADTQYF. For the CDR3, the DNA is TGTGCCAGCAGTTTAGGGTGGCAGGGGGCCGATACGCAGTATTTT. The chain combines TRBV27 with TRBJ2-3; 8 bases align to TRBD1. Germline V gives CDR1 MNHEY, CDR2 SMNVEV (reference sequence). With V trimmed by 2 bases and J by 6 bases, 7 bases remained unmatched. CDR3 length: 15 amino acids.